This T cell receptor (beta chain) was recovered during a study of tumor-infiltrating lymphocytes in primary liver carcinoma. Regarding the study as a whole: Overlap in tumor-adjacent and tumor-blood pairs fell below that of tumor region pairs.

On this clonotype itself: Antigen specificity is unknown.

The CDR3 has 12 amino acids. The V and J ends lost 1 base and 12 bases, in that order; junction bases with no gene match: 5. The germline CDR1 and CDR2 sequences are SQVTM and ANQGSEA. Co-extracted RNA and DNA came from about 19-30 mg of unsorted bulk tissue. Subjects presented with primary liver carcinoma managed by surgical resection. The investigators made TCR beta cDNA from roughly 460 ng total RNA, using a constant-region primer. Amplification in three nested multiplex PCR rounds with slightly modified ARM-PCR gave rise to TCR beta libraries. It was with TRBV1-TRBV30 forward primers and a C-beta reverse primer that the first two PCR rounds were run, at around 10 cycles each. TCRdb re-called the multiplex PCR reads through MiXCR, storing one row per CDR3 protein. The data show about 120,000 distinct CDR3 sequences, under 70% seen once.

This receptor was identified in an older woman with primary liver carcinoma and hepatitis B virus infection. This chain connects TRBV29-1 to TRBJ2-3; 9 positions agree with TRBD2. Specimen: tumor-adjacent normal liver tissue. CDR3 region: CSVEAGTSTQYF. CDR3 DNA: TGCAGCGTTGAAGCCGGGACTAGCACACAGTATTTT.